This TCR beta chain was captured in a study of T cell responses to AZD1222 COVID-19 vaccine. Germline V gene sequence: CDR1 DFQATT, CDR2 SNEGSKA (reference sequence). The CDR3 runs 10 residues. The ends were cut back, 6 bases at V and 4 bases at J, with 6 bases in the middle. Repertoires were generated with immunoSEQ multiplex PCR, while TCRdb's copy carries only in-frame clones and drops some. The sample lists 110,000 or so clones, about 87% seen once, with around 12% in the top ten. This TCR derives from an adult in good health. Sequences were derived from peripheral blood, sampled on day 0 of AZD1222 vaccination. The rearrangement links TRBV20-1 to TRBJ2-5; D is uncertain. CDR3 nucleotides: TGCAGTGCCCCCCTAGAGACCCAGTACTTC. This translates into CSAPLETQYF.